This T cell receptor beta chain was recorded in a study of blood T cell repertoires in COVID-19. At the level of the study: There were acute and convalescent COVID-19 samples, and they came from the United States, Italy and Spain. T cells, B-cell-depleted T cells, or PBMCs supplied cDNA or gDNA.

Original processing methods: Scientists estimated how many nucleated cells there were by amplifying reference gene primers. TCRdb's copy holds only in-frame clones and misses some; the assay was immunoSEQ multiplex PCR. V and J calls and clone size are copied from that table; D and trimming were computed from the DNA. The sample has a few hundred thousand clones; roughly 90% are singletons. V shed 1 base and J shed 3 bases, with 13 bases lying between them. Germline V gene lookup returns CDR1 SGHDT and CDR2 YYEEEE. The CDR3 runs 15 residues. Participants were aged roughly 18 to 100 years from more than 20 US areas.

The source is a woman aged 25 to 39 who had recovered from COVID-19. This chain uses TRBV5-6 with TRBJ1-2; maybe TRBD1 (5 bases). The sequenced sample consisted of PBMCs or T cells enriched from blood (not recorded which). CDR3 in DNA: TGTGCCAGCAGCTTGAGGGCAGGGCAGGACTATGGCTACACCTTC. Its translation is CASSLRAGQDYGYTF.